The entry that follows covers one T cell receptor beta chain sequence. The antigen is not known. Profiled with immunoSEQ multiplex PCR; TCRdb holds only in-frame clones, not every one. The table records tens of thousands of clones, 75% to 85% of them present only once. Ahead of sequencing, the ViraFEST assay grew antigen-specific CD4+ T cells using viral peptide pools. At the end of more than 8 days of culture, CD4+ T cells were isolated. None of these healthy vaccinees had been infected with SARS-CoV-2 before vaccination. The data derive from a study of vaccination effects on CD4 cells after COVID-19. Deletions cut 6 bases from V and 3 bases from J, with 15 bases between. This CDR3 region has 15 residues. Germline V CDR1 and CDR2: MNHEY, SVGAGI.

The input for sequencing was CD4+ T cells from PBMCs cultured with HCoV-OC43 spike peptides, taken before COVID-19 vaccination. Subset of the sample: HCoV-OC43 spike overlapping peptide pool stimulation. This chain links TRBV6-5 with TRBJ2-4; a weak D match, TRBD1 (6 bases). The TCR comes from a human donor who received a COVID-19 vaccine. The CDR3 DNA reads TGTGCCAGCAGCGTTGCCACAGGGTACAAAAACATTCAGTACTTC. It is translated as CASSVATGYKNIQYF.